This note documents a single TCR beta chain sequence. This record belongs to a study of blood T cell repertoires in COVID-19. About the study: The United States, Italy and Spain supplied acute and convalescent COVID-19 samples. T cells, B-cell-depleted T cells, or PBMCs supplied cDNA or gDNA.

The V and J ends lost 0 bases and 0 bases respectively, with 10 bases between them. The CDR3 covers 16 residues. Germline V gene data show CDR1 as SGHNT and CDR2 as YYREEE (reference sequence). The data were produced by immunoSEQ multiplex PCR, yet TCRdb's version contains in-frame clones alone and is incomplete. The top ten clones hold around 40% of a sample with tens of thousands of clones, about 86% of them seen once. The V gene is TRBV5-4, the J gene TRBJ1-3, with D possibly TRBD1 on 5 matching bases. The sequence derives from an elderly man with acute or convalescent COVID-19. Sequenced sample: peripheral blood. This chain's CDR3 is CASSLVGARSGNTIYF. CDR3 DNA: TGTGCCAGCAGCTTGGTAGGGGCCCGCTCTGGAAACACCATATATTTT.